This T cell receptor beta chain was profiled in a study of identical twins. Trimming shortened V by 7 bases and J by 2 bases, and 9 bases separated the two germline ends. The germline V gene has CDR1 WSHSY and CDR2 SAAADI. This CDR3 spans 12 amino acids. Study observations and caveats: Among monozygotic twins, out-of-frame TCR alpha sharing exceeded what models predicted.

This clonotype came up many times. Antigen specificity is unknown. TCRdb reprocessed the 5' RACE reads with MiXCR, giving one entry per CDR3 protein. Among fewer than 500,000 distinct CDR3 sequences listed, more than 13% were seen once. The data were also submitted as part of a second study, on yellow fever vaccine responses in identical twins.

The chain recombines TRBV10-2 with TRBJ2-7, with a possible D match to TRBD1 (5 bases). Sequencing input: CD4+ T cells sorted from blood. This clonotype was obtained from a woman in her late teens or twenties in good health. As DNA, the CDR3 is TGCGCCAGCACCGGACAAACCTACGAGCAGTACTTC. This gives the protein CASTGQTYEQYF.